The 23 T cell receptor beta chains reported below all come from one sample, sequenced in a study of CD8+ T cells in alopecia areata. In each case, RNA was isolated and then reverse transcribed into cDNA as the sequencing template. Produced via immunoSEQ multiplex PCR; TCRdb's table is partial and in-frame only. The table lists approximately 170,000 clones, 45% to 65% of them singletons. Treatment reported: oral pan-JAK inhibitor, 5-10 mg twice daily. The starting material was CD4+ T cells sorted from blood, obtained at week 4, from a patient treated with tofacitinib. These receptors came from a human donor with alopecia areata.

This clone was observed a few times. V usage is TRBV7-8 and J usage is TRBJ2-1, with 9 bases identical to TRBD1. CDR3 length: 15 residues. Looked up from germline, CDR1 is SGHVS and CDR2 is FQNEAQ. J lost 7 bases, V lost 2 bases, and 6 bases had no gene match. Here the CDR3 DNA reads TGTGCCAGCAGCTTAAGGGACAGGGAGTTGAATGAGCAGTTCTTC. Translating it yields CASSLRDRELNEQFF.

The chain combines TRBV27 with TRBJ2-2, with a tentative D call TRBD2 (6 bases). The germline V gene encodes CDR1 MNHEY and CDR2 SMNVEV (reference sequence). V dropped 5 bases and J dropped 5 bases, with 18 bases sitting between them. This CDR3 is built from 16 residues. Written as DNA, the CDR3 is TGTGCCAGCAGTCCCCCGGACCCTGGGAGGACCGGGGAGCTGTTTTTT. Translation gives CASSPPDPGRTGELFF.

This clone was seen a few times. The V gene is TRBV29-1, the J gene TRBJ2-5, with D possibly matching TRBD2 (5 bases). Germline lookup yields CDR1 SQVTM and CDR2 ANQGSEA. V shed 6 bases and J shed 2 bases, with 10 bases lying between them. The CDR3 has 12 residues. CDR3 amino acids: CSVGEGQETQYF. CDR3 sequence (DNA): TGCAGCGTCGGGGAAGGGCAAGAGACCCAGTACTTC.

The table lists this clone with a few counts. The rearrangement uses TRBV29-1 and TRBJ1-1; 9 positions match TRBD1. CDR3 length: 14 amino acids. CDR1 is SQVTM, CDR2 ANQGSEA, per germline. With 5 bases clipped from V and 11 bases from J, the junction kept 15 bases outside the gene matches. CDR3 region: CSVNQQGASPGAFF. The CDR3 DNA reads TGCAGCGTTAACCAACAGGGGGCGTCACCAGGGGCTTTCTTT.

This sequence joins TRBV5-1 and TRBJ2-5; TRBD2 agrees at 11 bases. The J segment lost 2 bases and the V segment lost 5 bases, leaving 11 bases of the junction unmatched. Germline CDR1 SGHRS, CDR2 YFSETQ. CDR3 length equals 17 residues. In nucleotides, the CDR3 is TGCGCCAGCAGGGGGGGACTAGCGGATTCCGGACAAGAGACCCAGTACTTC. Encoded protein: CASRGGLADSGQETQYF.

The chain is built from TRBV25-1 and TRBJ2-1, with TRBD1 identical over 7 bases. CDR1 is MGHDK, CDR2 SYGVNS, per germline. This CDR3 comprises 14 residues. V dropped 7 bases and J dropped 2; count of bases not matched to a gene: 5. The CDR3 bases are TGTGCCAGCAAGGGGCAGGGGGCCTACAATGAGCAGTTCTTC. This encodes CASKGQGAYNEQFF. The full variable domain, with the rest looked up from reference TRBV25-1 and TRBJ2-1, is EADIYQTPRYLVIGTGKKITLECSQTMGHDKMYWYQQDPGMELHLIHYSYGVNSTEKGDLSSESTVSRIRTEHFPLTLESARPSHTSQYLCASKGQGAYNEQFFGPGTRLTVL.

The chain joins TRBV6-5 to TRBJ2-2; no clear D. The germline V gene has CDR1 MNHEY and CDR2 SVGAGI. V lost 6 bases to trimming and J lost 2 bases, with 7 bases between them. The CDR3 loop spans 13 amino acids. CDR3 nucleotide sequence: TGTGCCAGCAGGGGCGTAAACACCGGGGAGCTGTTTTTT. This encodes CASRGVNTGELFF.

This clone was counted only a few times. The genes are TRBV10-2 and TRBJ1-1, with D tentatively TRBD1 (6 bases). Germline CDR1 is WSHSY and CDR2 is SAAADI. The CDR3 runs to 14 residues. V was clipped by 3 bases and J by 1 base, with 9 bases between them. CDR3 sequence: CASSEGQQNTEAFF. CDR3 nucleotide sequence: TGCGCCAGCAGTGAAGGACAGCAGAACACTGAAGCTTTCTTT.

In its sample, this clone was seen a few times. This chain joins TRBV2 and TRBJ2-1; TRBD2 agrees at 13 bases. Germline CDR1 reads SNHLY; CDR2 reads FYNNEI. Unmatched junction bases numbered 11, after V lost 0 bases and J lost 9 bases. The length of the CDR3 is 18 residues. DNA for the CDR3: TGTGCCAGCAGTGAAGCGCTGGGGACTAGCGGGATCGGCATTGAGCAGTTCTTC. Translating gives CASSEALGTSGIGIEQFF.

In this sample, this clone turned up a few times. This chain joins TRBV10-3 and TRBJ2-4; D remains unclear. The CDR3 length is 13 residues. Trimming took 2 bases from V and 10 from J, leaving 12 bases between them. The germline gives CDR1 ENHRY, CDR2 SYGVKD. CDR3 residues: CAISELREGIQYF. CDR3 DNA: TGTGCCATCAGTGAGCTTAGGGAAGGTATTCAGTACTTC.

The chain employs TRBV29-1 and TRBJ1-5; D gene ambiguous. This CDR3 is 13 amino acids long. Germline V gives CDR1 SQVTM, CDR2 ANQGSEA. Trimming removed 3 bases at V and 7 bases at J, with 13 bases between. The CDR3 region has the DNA TGCAGCGTTGATTTAGGGAATCACCAGCCCCAGCATTTT. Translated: CSVDLGNHQPQHF.

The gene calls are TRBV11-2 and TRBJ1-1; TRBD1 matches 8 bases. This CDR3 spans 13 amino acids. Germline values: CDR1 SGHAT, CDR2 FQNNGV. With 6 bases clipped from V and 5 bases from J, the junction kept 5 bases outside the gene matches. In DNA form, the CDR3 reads TGTGCCAGCAGGCCAGGGGGCCAAACTGAAGCTTTCTTT. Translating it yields CASRPGGQTEAFF.

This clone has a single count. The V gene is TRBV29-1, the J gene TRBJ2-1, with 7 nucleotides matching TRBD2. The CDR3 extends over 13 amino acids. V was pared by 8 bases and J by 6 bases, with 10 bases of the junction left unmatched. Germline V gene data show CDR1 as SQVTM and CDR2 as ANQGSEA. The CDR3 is CSYGGRAANEQFF. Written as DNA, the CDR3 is TGCAGCTATGGGGGGAGGGCGGCCAATGAGCAGTTCTTC.

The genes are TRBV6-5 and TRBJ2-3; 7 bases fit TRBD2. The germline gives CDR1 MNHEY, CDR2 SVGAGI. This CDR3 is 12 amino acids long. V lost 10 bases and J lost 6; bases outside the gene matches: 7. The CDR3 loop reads CATGRLSDTQYF. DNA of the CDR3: TGTGCCACCGGGAGGCTCTCCGATACGCAGTATTTT.

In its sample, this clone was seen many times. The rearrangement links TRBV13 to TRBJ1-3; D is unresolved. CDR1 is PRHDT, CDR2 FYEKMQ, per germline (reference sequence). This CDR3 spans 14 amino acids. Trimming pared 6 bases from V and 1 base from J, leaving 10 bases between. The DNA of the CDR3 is TGTGCCAGCAGGCAGAGAGCGTCTGGAAACACCATATATTTT. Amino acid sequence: CASRQRASGNTIYF.

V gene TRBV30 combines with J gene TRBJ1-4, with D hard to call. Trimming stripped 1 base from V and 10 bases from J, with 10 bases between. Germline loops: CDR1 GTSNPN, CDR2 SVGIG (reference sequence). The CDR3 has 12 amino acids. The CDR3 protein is CAWSGTTRKLFF. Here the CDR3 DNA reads TGTGCCTGGAGTGGTACCACGCGAAAACTGTTTTTT.

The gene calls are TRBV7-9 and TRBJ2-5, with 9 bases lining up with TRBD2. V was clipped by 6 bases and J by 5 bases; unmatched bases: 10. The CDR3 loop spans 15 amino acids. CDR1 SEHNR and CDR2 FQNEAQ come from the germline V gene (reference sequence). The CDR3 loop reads CASSGTGTSSETQYF. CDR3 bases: TGTGCCAGCAGTGGCACCGGGACTAGCTCTGAGACCCAGTACTTC.

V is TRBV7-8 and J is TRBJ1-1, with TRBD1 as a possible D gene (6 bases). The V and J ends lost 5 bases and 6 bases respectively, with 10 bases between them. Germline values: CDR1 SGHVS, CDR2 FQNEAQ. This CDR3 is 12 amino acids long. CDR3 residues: CASSTGGPEAFF. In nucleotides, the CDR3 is TGTGCCAGCAGCACGGGGGGCCCTGAAGCTTTCTTT.

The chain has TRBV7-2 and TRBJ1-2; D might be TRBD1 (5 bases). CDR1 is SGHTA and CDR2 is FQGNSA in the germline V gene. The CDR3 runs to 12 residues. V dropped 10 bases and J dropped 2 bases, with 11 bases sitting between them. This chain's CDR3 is CATTRGNYGYTF. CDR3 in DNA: TGTGCCACCACCCGGGGGAACTATGGCTACACCTTC.

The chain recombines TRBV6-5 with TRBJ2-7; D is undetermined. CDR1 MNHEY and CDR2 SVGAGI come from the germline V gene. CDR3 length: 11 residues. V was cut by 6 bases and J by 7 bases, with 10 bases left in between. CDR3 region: CASSALGEQYF. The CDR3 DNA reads TGTGCCAGCAGCGCCTTAGGTGAGCAGTACTTC.

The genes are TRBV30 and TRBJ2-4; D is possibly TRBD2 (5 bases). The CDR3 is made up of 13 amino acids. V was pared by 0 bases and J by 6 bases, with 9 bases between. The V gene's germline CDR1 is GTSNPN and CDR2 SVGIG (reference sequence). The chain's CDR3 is CAWSVEGGNIQYF. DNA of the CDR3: TGTGCCTGGAGTGTAGAGGGTGGAAACATTCAGTACTTC.

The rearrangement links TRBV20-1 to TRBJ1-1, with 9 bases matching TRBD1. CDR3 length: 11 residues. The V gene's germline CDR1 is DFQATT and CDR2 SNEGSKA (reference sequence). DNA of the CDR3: TGCAGGGGACAGGGGAACACTGAAGCTTTCTTT. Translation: CRGQGNTEAFF.

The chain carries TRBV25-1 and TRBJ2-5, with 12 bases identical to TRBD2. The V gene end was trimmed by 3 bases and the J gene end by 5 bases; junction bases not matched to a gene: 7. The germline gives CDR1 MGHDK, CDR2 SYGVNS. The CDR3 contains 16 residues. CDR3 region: CASSDASGRAQETQYF. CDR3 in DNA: TGTGCCAGCAGTGATGCTAGCGGGAGGGCCCAGGAGACCCAGTACTTC.